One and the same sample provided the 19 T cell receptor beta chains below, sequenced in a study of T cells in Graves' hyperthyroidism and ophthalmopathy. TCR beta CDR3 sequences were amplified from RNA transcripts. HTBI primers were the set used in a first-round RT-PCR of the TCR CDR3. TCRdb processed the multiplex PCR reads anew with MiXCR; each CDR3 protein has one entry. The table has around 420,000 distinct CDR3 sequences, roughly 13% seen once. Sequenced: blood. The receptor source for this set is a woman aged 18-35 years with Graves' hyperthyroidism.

The CDR3 protein is CASSRETANTEAFF. In nucleotides, the CDR3 is TGTGCCAGCAGCCGAGAGACAGCGAACACTGAAGCTTTCTTT. The chain joins TRBV3-1 to TRBJ1-1; tentative D call: TRBD1 (5 bases). V was pared by 4 bases and J by 1 base, with 10 bases between. The CDR3 is 14 amino acids. Germline CDR1 LGHDT, CDR2 YNNKEL (reference sequence).

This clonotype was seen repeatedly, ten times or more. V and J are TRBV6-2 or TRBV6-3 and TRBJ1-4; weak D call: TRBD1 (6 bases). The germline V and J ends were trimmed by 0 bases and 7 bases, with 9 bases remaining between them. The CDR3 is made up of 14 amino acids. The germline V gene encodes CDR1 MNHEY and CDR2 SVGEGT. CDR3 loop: CASSYSGTPEKLFF. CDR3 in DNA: TGTGCCAGCAGTTACTCCGGGACACCTGAAAAACTGTTTTTT.

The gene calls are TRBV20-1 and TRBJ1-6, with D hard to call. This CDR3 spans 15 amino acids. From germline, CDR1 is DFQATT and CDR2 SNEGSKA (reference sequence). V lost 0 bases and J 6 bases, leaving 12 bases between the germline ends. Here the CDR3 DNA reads TGCAGTGCTAGAGACGAGGGATCGAGTAATTCACCCCTCCACTTT. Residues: CSARDEGSSNSPLHF.

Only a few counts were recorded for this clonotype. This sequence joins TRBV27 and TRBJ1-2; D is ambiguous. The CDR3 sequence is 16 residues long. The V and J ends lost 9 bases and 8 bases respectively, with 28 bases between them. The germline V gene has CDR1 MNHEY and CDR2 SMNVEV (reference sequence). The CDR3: CARFRVTHLTMSGYTF. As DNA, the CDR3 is TGTGCCAGGTTCAGAGTTACTCATTTAACTATGTCGGGCTACACCTTC.

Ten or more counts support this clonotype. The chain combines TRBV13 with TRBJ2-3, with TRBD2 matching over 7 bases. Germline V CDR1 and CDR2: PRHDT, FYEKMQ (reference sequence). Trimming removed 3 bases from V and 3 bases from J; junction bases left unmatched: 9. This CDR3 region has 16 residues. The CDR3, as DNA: TGTGCCAGCAGCTTGGAGTGGGAGGGAGGGACAGATACGCAGTATTTT. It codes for CASSLEWEGGTDTQYF.

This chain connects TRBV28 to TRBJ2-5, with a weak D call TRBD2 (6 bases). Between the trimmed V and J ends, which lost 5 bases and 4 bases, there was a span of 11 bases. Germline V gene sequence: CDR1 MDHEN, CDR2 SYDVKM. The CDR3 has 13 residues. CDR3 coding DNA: TGTGCCAGCAGTAGGGGAGGAGGAGAGACCCAGTACTTC. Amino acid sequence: CASSRGGGETQYF.

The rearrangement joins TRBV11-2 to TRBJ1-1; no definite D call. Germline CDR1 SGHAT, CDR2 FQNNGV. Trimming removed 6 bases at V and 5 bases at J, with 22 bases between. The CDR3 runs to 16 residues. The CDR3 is CASRKNRAPKETEAFF. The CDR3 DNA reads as TGTGCCAGCAGGAAAAACCGGGCCCCAAAGGAGACTGAAGCTTTCTTT.

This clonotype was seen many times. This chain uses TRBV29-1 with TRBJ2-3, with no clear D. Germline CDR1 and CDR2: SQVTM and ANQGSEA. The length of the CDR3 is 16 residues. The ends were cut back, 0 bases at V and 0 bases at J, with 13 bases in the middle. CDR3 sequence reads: CSVEDSLQTSTDTQYF. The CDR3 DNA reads TGCAGCGTTGAAGATTCGTTACAGACTAGCACAGATACGCAGTATTTT.

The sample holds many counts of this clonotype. CDR3 loop: CASSYWRGGQSSYNEQFF. CDR3 DNA: TGTGCCAGCAGTTACTGGCGGGGGGGCCAGAGCTCCTACAATGAGCAGTTCTTC. The chain couples TRBV27 to TRBJ2-1; 9 positions agree with TRBD2. This CDR3 spans 18 amino acids. Germline trimming cut 4 bases from V and 0 bases from J; bases unmatched to any gene: 10. Germline CDR1 is MNHEY and CDR2 is SMNVEV (reference sequence).

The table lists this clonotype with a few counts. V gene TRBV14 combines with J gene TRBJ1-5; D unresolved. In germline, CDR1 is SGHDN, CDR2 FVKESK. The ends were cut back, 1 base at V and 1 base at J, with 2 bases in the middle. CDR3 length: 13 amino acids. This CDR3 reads CASSQVSNQPQHF. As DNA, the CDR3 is TGTGCCAGCAGCCAAGTAAGCAATCAGCCCCAGCATTTT.

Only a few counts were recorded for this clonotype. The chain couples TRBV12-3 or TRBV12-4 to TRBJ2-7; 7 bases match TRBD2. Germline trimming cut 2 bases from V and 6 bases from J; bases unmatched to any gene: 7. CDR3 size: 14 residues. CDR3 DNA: TGTGCCAGCAGTTTACGCGGGAGAGGGGTCGAGCAGTACTTC. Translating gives CASSLRGRGVEQYF.

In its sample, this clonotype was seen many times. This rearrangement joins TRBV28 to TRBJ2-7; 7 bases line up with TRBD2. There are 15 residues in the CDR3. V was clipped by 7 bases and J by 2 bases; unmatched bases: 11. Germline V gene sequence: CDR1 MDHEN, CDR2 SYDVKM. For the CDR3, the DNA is TGTGCCAGCACCCGTGGGGCTAGCGGAACCTACGAGCAGTACTTC. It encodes CASTRGASGTYEQYF.

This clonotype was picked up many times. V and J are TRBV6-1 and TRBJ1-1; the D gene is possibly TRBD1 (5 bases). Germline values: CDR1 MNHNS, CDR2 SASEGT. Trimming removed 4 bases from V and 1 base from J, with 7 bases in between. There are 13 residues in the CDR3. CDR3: CASSGTPNTEAFF. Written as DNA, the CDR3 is TGTGCCAGCAGTGGGACACCGAACACTGAAGCTTTCTTT.

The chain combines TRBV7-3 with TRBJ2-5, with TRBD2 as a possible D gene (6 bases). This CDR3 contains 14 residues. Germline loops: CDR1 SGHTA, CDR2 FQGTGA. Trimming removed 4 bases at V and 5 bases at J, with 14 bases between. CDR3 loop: CASSSSGGRETQYF. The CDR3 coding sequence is TGTGCCAGCAGCTCCTCCGGGGGAAGGGAGACCCAGTACTTC. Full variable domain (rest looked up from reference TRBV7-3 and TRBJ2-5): GAGVSQTPSNKVTEKGKYVELRCDPISGHTALYWYRQSLGQGPEFLIYFQGTGAADDSGLPNDRFFAVRPEGSVSTLKIQRTERGDSAVYLCASSSSGGRETQYFGPGTRLLVL.

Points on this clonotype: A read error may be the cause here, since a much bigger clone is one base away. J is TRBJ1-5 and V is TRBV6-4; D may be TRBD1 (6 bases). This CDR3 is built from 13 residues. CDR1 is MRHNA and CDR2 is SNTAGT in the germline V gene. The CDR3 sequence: CAGSGGANQPQHF. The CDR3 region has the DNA TGTGCCGGCAGTGGGGGGGCCAATCAGCCCCAGCATTTT.

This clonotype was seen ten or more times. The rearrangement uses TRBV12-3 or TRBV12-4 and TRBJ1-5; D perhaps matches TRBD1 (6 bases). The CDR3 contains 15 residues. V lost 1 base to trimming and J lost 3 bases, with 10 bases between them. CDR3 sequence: CASSLGRGINQPQHF. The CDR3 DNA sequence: TGTGCCAGCAGTTTAGGCAGGGGAATCAATCAGCCCCAGCATTTT.

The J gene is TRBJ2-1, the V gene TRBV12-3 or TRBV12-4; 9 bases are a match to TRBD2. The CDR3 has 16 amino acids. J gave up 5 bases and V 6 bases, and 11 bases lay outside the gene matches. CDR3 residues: CASSSPGLASNNEQFF. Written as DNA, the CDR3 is TGTGCCAGCAGCTCCCCCGGACTAGCGTCCAACAATGAGCAGTTCTTC.

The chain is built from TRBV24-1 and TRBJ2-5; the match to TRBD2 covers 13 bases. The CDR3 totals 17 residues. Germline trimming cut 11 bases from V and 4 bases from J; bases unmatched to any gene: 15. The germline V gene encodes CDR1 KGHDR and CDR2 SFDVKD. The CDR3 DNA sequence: TGTGCCATCTCAGGACTAGCGGGAGCTTGCCTGCGAGAGACCCAGTACTTC. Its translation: CAISGLAGACLRETQYF.

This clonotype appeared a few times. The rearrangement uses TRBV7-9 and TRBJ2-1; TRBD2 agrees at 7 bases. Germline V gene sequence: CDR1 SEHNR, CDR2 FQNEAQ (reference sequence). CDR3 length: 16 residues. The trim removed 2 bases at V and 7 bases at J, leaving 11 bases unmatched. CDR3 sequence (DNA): TGTGCCAGCAGCTTAATATCAGCGGGATTAGGAAATGAGCAGTTCTTC. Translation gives CASSLISAGLGNEQFF.